Following are 25 T cell receptor beta chains from one sample sequenced in a study of blood T cell repertoires in COVID-19. Assay used: immunoSEQ multiplex PCR; TCRdb lists only in-frame clones, some missing. The profile covers 200,000 to 300,000 clones, with 70% to 90% appearing a single time and roughly 4% taken by the ten largest. Source material: peripheral blood. These receptors were collected from a man aged 50 to 60 with acute or convalescent COVID-19.

This clone appeared once. This chain links TRBV29-1 with TRBJ2-7, with D possibly TRBD1 on 5 matching bases. Germline CDR1 SQVTM, CDR2 ANQGSEA. V lost 4 bases and J 2 bases, leaving 9 bases between the germline ends. This CDR3 is 12 amino acids long. The CDR3 is CSVGQRAYEQYF. DNA of the CDR3: TGCAGCGTTGGACAGAGAGCCTACGAGCAGTACTTC.

The chain couples TRBV16 to TRBJ1-2, with 8 positions matching TRBD1. The CDR3 has 14 amino acids. The V and J ends lost 3 bases and 8 bases, in that order; junction bases with no gene match: 8. Germline CDR1 and CDR2: KGHSY and FQNENV. CDR3 amino acids: CASSHGTGKGGYTF. The CDR3 nucleotides are TGTGCCAGCAGCCACGGGACAGGAAAGGGAGGCTACACCTTC.

V is TRBV7-3 and J is TRBJ2-5, with 10 bases identical to TRBD2. The ends lost 5 bases at V and 1 base at J; junction bases unmatched: 4. CDR3 size: 15 residues. The germline CDR1 and CDR2 sequences are SGHTA and FQGTGA. CDR3 nucleotides: TGTGCCAGCAGCAGGACTAGCGGAGCCCAAGAGACCCAGTACTTC. It specifies CASSRTSGAQETQYF.

J is TRBJ2-2 and V is TRBV7-9; TRBD1 is a possible D gene (5 bases). The CDR3 is 15 residues long. Trimming cost V 1 base and J 8 bases, with 14 bases left between them. Germline-derived CDR1 and CDR2 are SEHNR and FQNEAQ (reference sequence). The CDR3 bases are TGTGCCAGCAGCTTAGTTGGGGCCCGCACTGGGGAGCTGTTTTTT. Translation: CASSLVGARTGELFF.

This chain joins TRBV27 and TRBJ2-3; D is possibly TRBD2 (5 bases). Trimming cost V 5 bases and J 2 bases, with 14 bases left between them. Germline CDR1 is MNHEY and CDR2 is SMNVEV (reference sequence). This CDR3 has 15 amino acids. The CDR3: CASSPKGAFTDTQYF. The CDR3 nucleotides read TGTGCCAGCAGTCCCAAGGGAGCCTTCACAGATACGCAGTATTTT.

The chain uses TRBV20-1 and TRBJ2-2, with TRBD2 matching over 8 bases. The CDR3 spans 16 residues. The V gene's germline CDR1 is DFQATT and CDR2 SNEGSKA (reference sequence). V lost 3 bases and J lost 0; bases outside the gene matches: 6. For the CDR3, the DNA is TGCAGTGCTAGTCGCGGGGGGCCTTCGAACACCGGGGAGCTGTTTTTT. Translating gives CSASRGGPSNTGELFF.

The chain recombines TRBV7-6 with TRBJ2-1, with 7 bases lining up with TRBD2. The J segment lost 7 bases and the V segment lost 1 base, leaving 7 bases of the junction unmatched. This CDR3 region has 15 residues. From germline, CDR1 is SGHVS and CDR2 FNYEAQ. CDR3 coding DNA: TGTGCCAGCAGCTTAGGCGGGGGTTCTCTTAATGAGCAGTTCTTC. Protein product: CASSLGGGSLNEQFF.

V gene TRBV3-1 (or the pseudogene TRBV3-2) combines with J gene TRBJ2-5, with no clear D. V lost 4 bases and J lost 2, with 5 bases in between. This CDR3 has 12 residues. Germline lookup yields CDR1 LGHDT and CDR2 YNNKEL (reference sequence). The CDR3 spells CASSLSQETQYF. The CDR3 DNA reads as TGTGCCAGCAGCCTGTCTCAAGAGACCCAGTACTTC.

V and J are TRBV29-1 and TRBJ1-1; D gene uncertain. CDR3 length: 11 amino acids. Germline CDR1 reads SQVTM; CDR2 reads ANQGSEA. Trimming cost V 4 bases and J 3 bases, with 6 bases left between them. CDR3 bases: TGCAGCGTTGTGTCGTACACTGAAGCTTTCTTT. The encoded protein is CSVVSYTEAFF.

This sequence joins TRBV6-1 and TRBJ2-7; tentatively, D is TRBD1 (6 bases). CDR1 and CDR2 (germline): MNHNS, SASEGT. V shed 1 base and J shed 3 bases, with 13 bases lying between them. This CDR3 has 15 amino acids. The CDR3 loop reads CASSEGQTGYYEQYF. In DNA form, the CDR3 reads TGTGCCAGCAGTGAAGGGCAGACAGGTTACTACGAGCAGTACTTC.

The chain couples TRBV7-2 to TRBJ1-2, with 7 bases fitting TRBD1. The CDR3 runs 14 residues. Germline CDR1 reads SGHTA; CDR2 reads FQGNSA. V lost 3 bases and J lost 4; bases outside the gene matches: 5. The CDR3 region is CASSLAGQLYGYTF. CDR3 bases: TGTGCCAGCAGCTTGGCGGGACAGCTCTATGGCTACACCTTC.

The V gene is TRBV5-1, the J gene TRBJ2-7; D may be TRBD1 (6 bases). Trimming shortened V by 1 base and J by 3 bases, and 14 bases separated the two germline ends. Germline assignment: CDR1 SGHRS and CDR2 YFSETQ. The length of the CDR3 is 15 residues. CDR3 nucleotides: TGCGCCAGCAGCTTGCGTGGGACAACAAACTACGAGCAGTACTTC. Translation gives CASSLRGTTNYEQYF.

This sequence joins TRBV11-3 and TRBJ2-2; D call uncertain. The CDR3 spans 14 residues. Germline values: CDR1 SGHNT, CDR2 YENEEA. Trimming left V 2 bases short and J 1 base short, with 5 bases between. In DNA form, the CDR3 reads TGTGCCAGCAGCTTACTGAGGAACACCGGGGAGCTGTTTTTT. Its translation is CASSLLRNTGELFF.

The genes are TRBV7-9 and TRBJ2-2; the D gene is possibly TRBD1 (5 bases). This CDR3 contains 16 residues. CDR1 and CDR2 from the germline V gene are SEHNR and FQNEAQ (reference sequence). Trimming left V 4 bases short and J 0 bases short, with 12 bases between. The DNA of the CDR3 is TGTGCCAGCAGCTCAATGGGCAGGGCGAACACCGGGGAGCTGTTTTTT. This sequence encodes CASSSMGRANTGELFF.

This rearrangement joins TRBV6-5 to TRBJ2-7, with D tentatively TRBD2 (6 bases). Germline V gene data show CDR1 as MNHEY and CDR2 as SVGAGI. The V gene lost 0 bases and the J gene lost 7 bases, with 13 bases spanning the gap. There are 14 residues in the CDR3. The CDR3 region has the DNA TGTGCCAGCAGTTACTCGTACGGGGGTTTGGAGCAGTACTTC. As protein: CASSYSYGGLEQYF.

The chain is built from TRBV4-2 and TRBJ1-1; D remains unclear. With 0 bases removed from V and 1 base from J, the gap between germline ends came to 3 bases. The CDR3 is 13 residues long. CDR1 is LGHNA and CDR2 is YNFKEQ in the germline V gene. This CDR3 is CASSQERNTEAFF. The CDR3 bases are TGTGCCAGCAGCCAAGAGAGGAACACTGAAGCTTTCTTT.

The chain employs TRBV29-1 and TRBJ2-7; 9 bases match TRBD1. V was pared by 2 bases and J by 3 bases, with 8 bases of the junction left unmatched. In germline, CDR1 is SQVTM, CDR2 ANQGSEA. This CDR3 spans 15 amino acids. In nucleotides, the CDR3 is TGCAGCGTTGAATATTCAGGGACAGGGATCTACGAGCAGTACTTC. Translation: CSVEYSGTGIYEQYF.

CDR3 nucleotides: TGTGCCAGCAGTAAGGGGCTCGGATTTGAAGCTTTCTTT. Translating gives CASSKGLGFEAFF. The chain is built from TRBV2 and TRBJ1-1; D may be TRBD1 (5 bases). CDR3 length: 13 residues. Between the trimmed V and J ends, which lost 5 bases and 7 bases, there was a span of 14 bases. Germline V gene data show CDR1 as SNHLY and CDR2 as FYNNEI.

The V gene is TRBV6-6, the J gene TRBJ2-7; 7 bases match TRBD1. This CDR3 contains 17 residues. V shed 5 bases and J 3 bases; nucleotides not matched to a gene: 16. Per germline, CDR1 MNHNY and CDR2 SVGAGI (reference sequence). CDR3: CASSPPRGSGQHYEQYF. The CDR3 DNA reads as TGTGCCAGCAGTCCACCCAGGGGGTCGGGACAGCACTACGAGCAGTACTTC.

This sequence joins TRBV5-1 and TRBJ2-1; 7 bases are a match to TRBD2. In germline, CDR1 is SGHRS, CDR2 YFSETQ. The CDR3 totals 15 residues. Losses at the gene ends were 3 bases for V and 5 bases for J; bases not matched to a gene: 8. CDR3 sequence reads: CASSSGGAGNNEQFF. CDR3 nucleotides: TGCGCCAGCAGCTCGGGAGGTGCCGGGAACAATGAGCAGTTCTTC.

The V gene is TRBV10-3, the J gene TRBJ1-5; TRBD1 matches at 9 bases. V dropped 6 bases and J dropped 6; count of bases not matched to a gene: 9. Per the germline V gene, CDR1 is ENHRY and CDR2 is SYGVKD. This CDR3 region has 15 residues. CDR3 sequence: CAISTGTGFGQPQHF. The CDR3 nucleotides are TGTGCCATCAGCACCGGGACAGGGTTCGGTCAGCCCCAGCATTTT.

This clone was observed a single time. The chain couples TRBV19 to TRBJ2-3; TRBD2 aligns across 12 bases. The CDR3 extends over 17 amino acids. Trimming at V came to 8 bases and at J to 2 bases, leaving 11 bases not matched to a gene. Looked up from germline, CDR1 is LNHDA and CDR2 is SQIVND (reference sequence). The CDR3 spells CASSLAGGPGDTDTQYF. CDR3 in DNA: TGTGCCAGTTCCCTAGCGGGAGGGCCGGGGGACACAGATACGCAGTATTTT.

The chain joins TRBV9 to TRBJ2-7; the match to TRBD1 covers 11 bases. The CDR3 is 14 amino acids. Germline values: CDR1 SGDLS, CDR2 YYNGEE. Trimming at V came to 3 bases and at J to 5 bases, leaving 4 bases not matched to a gene. The CDR3 region has the DNA TGTGCCAGCAGCGCGGACAGGGGGCAGAACGAGCAGTACTTC. It specifies CASSADRGQNEQYF.

This rearrangement joins TRBV9 to TRBJ1-1, with a possible D match to TRBD1 (6 bases). The CDR3 covers 14 residues. The V gene lost 1 base and the J gene lost 3 bases, with 10 bases spanning the gap. Germline V gene sequence: CDR1 SGDLS, CDR2 YYNGEE. The CDR3 loop reads CASSVQGTHTEAFF. CDR3 nucleotides: TGTGCCAGCAGCGTACAGGGGACCCACACTGAAGCTTTCTTT. The complete variable domain, with remaining parts taken from reference TRBV9 and TRBJ1-1, reads DSGVTQTPKHLITATGQRVTLRCSPRSGDLSVYWYQQSLDQGLQFLIQYYNGEERAKGNILERFSAQQFPDLHSELNLSSLELGDSALYFCASSVQGTHTEAFFGQGTRLTVV.

This rearrangement joins TRBV5-6 to TRBJ1-6; TRBD1 might be the D (5 bases). The CDR3 is made up of 16 amino acids. Trimming shortened V by 0 bases and J by 8 bases, and 15 bases separated the two germline ends. CDR1 and CDR2 (germline): SGHDT, YYEEEE. This CDR3 reads CASSLGPGMIDSPLHF. The CDR3 DNA reads as TGTGCCAGCAGCTTGGGGCCAGGGATGATTGATTCACCCCTCCACTTT.